Following are 25 T cell receptor beta chains from one sample sequenced in a study of T cells in Graves' hyperthyroidism and ophthalmopathy. It was RNA transcripts that yielded the amplified TCR beta CDR3 regions. First-round RT-PCR of the TCR CDR3 relied on the HTBI primer set. TCRdb re-called the multiplex PCR reads with MiXCR, one entry per CDR3 protein. The sample lists 480,000 or so distinct CDR3 sequences, 40% to 55% occurring once. What was sequenced was peripheral blood or thyroid tissue (not recorded which). Receptors originate from an adult woman with Graves' disease, either hyperthyroidism or ophthalmopathy (not recorded which).

The rearrangement joins TRBV10-2 to TRBJ1-4; 9 bases are shared with TRBD1. CDR1 and CDR2 (germline): WSHSY, SAAADI. CDR3 length: 16 residues. V lost 6 bases to trimming and J lost 4 bases; unmatched junction nucleotides: 9. Here the CDR3 DNA reads TGCGCCAGCAGGGGAGACAGGGGGTACCTTAATGAAAAACTGTTTTTT. Amino acids: CASRGDRGYLNEKLFF.

The chain couples TRBV4-2 to TRBJ2-2; no clear D gene. CDR1 and CDR2 from the germline V gene are LGHNA and YNFKEQ. V shed 0 bases and J shed 4 bases, with 6 bases lying between them. The CDR3 extends over 14 amino acids. CDR3 DNA: TGTGCCAGCAGCCAAGATACGTTCACCGGGGAGCTGTTTTTT. Translated, it gives CASSQDTFTGELFF.

The V and J genes are TRBV3-1 and TRBJ1-1, with TRBD1 matching 10 bases. The trim removed 0 bases at V and 4 bases at J, leaving 8 bases unmatched. This CDR3 has 17 residues. CDR1 is LGHDT, CDR2 YNNKEL, per germline (reference sequence). CDR3 sequence: CASSQDAGRDRGTEAFF. CDR3 bases: TGTGCCAGCAGCCAAGATGCAGGGCGGGACAGGGGCACTGAAGCTTTCTTT.

The V and J genes are TRBV15 and TRBJ2-1; 7 bases line up with TRBD2. Trimming at V came to 5 bases and at J to 0 bases, leaving 4 bases not matched to a gene. The germline V gene encodes CDR1 LNHNV and CDR2 YYDKDF (reference sequence). The CDR3 length is 15 residues. The CDR3 protein is CATSFLAASYNEQFF. In DNA form, the CDR3 reads TGTGCCACCAGCTTCCTAGCGGCCTCCTACAATGAGCAGTTCTTC.

The rearrangement uses TRBV20-1 and TRBJ2-2; D is unresolved. With 3 bases removed from V and 7 bases from J, the gap between germline ends came to 12 bases. The CDR3 length is 13 residues. Germline CDR1 reads DFQATT; CDR2 reads SNEGSKA (reference sequence). The CDR3 nucleotides read TGCAGTGCTAGTGCCTATAGGGACGGGGAGCTGTTTTTT. Protein sequence: CSASAYRDGELFF.

The chain links TRBV5-1 to TRBJ2-2; D is possibly TRBD1 (5 bases). The V and J ends lost 4 bases and 2 bases respectively, with 9 bases between them. The germline CDR1 and CDR2 sequences are SGHRS and YFSETQ. The CDR3 loop spans 14 amino acids. CDR3 DNA sequence: TGCGCCAGCAGCGATGGACATAACACCGGGGAGCTGTTTTTT. This encodes CASSDGHNTGELFF. Supplemented by reference TRBV5-1 and TRBJ2-2, the full variable domain reads KAGVTQTPRYLIKTRGQQVTLSCSPISGHRSVSWYQQTPGQGLQFLFEYFSETQRNKGNFPGRFSGRQFSNSRSEMNVSTLELGDSALYLCASSDGHNTGELFFGEGSRLTVL.

The rearrangement uses TRBV5-1 and TRBJ1-2; D gene unclear. Germline V gene sequence: CDR1 SGHRS, CDR2 YFSETQ. The CDR3 totals 12 residues. V was clipped by 4 bases and J by 6 bases, with 10 bases between them. DNA of the CDR3: TGCGCCAGCAGCACGGGGAGGGATGGCTACACCTTC. It yields the protein CASSTGRDGYTF.

This chain joins TRBV7-9 and TRBJ1-3; TRBD1 agrees at 9 bases. The germline CDR1 and CDR2 sequences are SEHNR and FQNEAQ (reference sequence). Losses at the gene ends were 5 bases for V and 0 bases for J; bases not matched to a gene: 8. This CDR3 comprises 17 residues. The CDR3 here is CASSHRDRVRSGNTIYF. The CDR3 region has the DNA TGTGCCAGCAGCCACCGGGACAGGGTGCGCTCTGGAAACACCATATATTTT.

The chain employs TRBV11-2 and TRBJ1-2; 7 bases match TRBD1. The CDR3 loop spans 16 amino acids. Germline values: CDR1 SGHAT, CDR2 FQNNGV. V lost 5 bases, J lost 8 bases, and 17 bases stayed unmatched. DNA for the CDR3: TGTGCCAGCAGCCCCACTGACAGGGTCATCTCGCGGGGCTACACCTTC. It yields the protein CASSPTDRVISRGYTF.

Notes on this clonotype: A much larger clone is a single base away; this may be a read error. The chain combines TRBV6-6 with TRBJ1-1; D unresolved. V lost 6 bases to trimming and J lost 3 bases, with 17 bases between them. Germline V CDR1 and CDR2: MNHNY, SVGAGI (reference sequence). The CDR3 has 15 amino acids. DNA for the CDR3: TGTGCCAGCAGAATAGGCGGAAATCGGGACACTGAAGCTTTCTTT. Its protein is CASRIGGNRDTEAFF.

The sample holds many counts of this clonotype. The chain is built from TRBV7-9 and TRBJ1-1; possible D gene TRBD1, 5 bases. The CDR3 covers 18 residues. Trimming shortened V by 6 bases and J by 5 bases, and 28 bases separated the two germline ends. Germline V gene data show CDR1 as SEHNR and CDR2 as FQNEAQ (reference sequence). DNA for the CDR3: TGTGCCAGCAGTGCCCTCTCAGGGAGGGCCGCTGAGGGGACTGAAGCTTTCTTT. This codes for CASSALSGRAAEGTEAFF.

This clonotype appeared many times. J is TRBJ2-7 and V is TRBV20-1; 9 bases are a match to TRBD2. V dropped 4 bases and J dropped 0; count of bases not matched to a gene: 4. CDR3 size: 14 residues. Per germline, CDR1 DFQATT and CDR2 SNEGSKA (reference sequence). DNA for the CDR3: TGCAGTGCTAAATCTAGCGGGGTCTCCTACGAGCAGTACTTC. It translates to CSAKSSGVSYEQYF.

The chain joins TRBV5-1 to TRBJ2-7, with D possibly TRBD2 on 5 matching bases. Germline CDR1 is SGHRS and CDR2 is YFSETQ. The CDR3 extends over 16 amino acids. V dropped 4 bases and J dropped 1 base, with 18 bases sitting between them. CDR3 sequence (DNA): TGCGCCAGCAGCGACCAGCCGGGGTCTACATCCTACGAGCAGTACTTC. Translation gives CASSDQPGSTSYEQYF.

Remarks on this clonotype: At one end the junction does not follow the germline gene, possibly because of a read error. V and J are TRBV7-7 and TRBJ1-5; 7 bases are shared with TRBD1. Per the germline V gene, CDR1 is SSHAT and CDR2 is FNYEAQ (reference sequence). The CDR3 extends over 13 amino acids. The CDR3: CASSLDRDRPQHF. The CDR3 DNA is TGTGCTAGCAGCTTAGACAGGGACCGGCCCCAGCATTTT.

This clonotype was seen a single time. V usage is TRBV14 and J usage is TRBJ1-6; unclear D gene. Germline CDR1 SGHDN, CDR2 FVKESK. CDR3 length: 13 amino acids. Trimming removed 5 bases from V and 10 bases from J, with 12 bases in between. The CDR3 spells CASSSAWMSPLHF. The CDR3 DNA is TGTGCCAGCAGCTCGGCCTGGATGTCACCCCTCCACTTT.

The gene calls are TRBV14 and TRBJ1-4; D remains unclear. The germline gives CDR1 SGHDN, CDR2 FVKESK. V was shortened by 4 bases and J by 7 bases, with 22 bases between the two germline ends. The CDR3 is 17 amino acids. CDR3 DNA: TGTGCCAGCAGCCCATATCGGACGTTTTCCTCGGGTGAAAAACTGTTTTTT. Amino acids: CASSPYRTFSSGEKLFF.

This chain links TRBV28 with TRBJ1-3; D gene ambiguous. V was trimmed by 4 bases and J by 7 bases, leaving 11 bases between them. Germline V gene data show CDR1 as MDHEN and CDR2 as SYDVKM. CDR3 length: 13 residues. CDR3 loop: CASSSQVGNTIYF. CDR3 in DNA: TGTGCCAGCAGTTCCCAAGTTGGCAACACCATATATTTT.

This chain joins TRBV7-6 and TRBJ2-5, with 11 bases matching TRBD2. With V trimmed by 4 bases and J by 7 bases, 11 bases remained unmatched. The CDR3 is made up of 16 amino acids. CDR1 and CDR2 (germline): SGHVS, FNYEAQ. CDR3 DNA: TGTGCCAGCAGCTCGCCGGGACTAGCGGCGGTCGGGACCCAGTACTTC. It is translated as CASSSPGLAAVGTQYF.

The chain combines TRBV28 with TRBJ1-5; D not certain. This CDR3 has 12 residues. The V end lost 1 base, the J end lost 9 bases, and 7 bases lay between the germline ends. Germline CDR1 and CDR2: MDHEN and SYDVKM. DNA of the CDR3: TGTGCCAGCAGTTTATCAGGTTCGCCCCAGCATTTT. Its translation: CASSLSGSPQHF.

As for this clonotype: This may be a read error, as it is one base from a much larger clone. The CDR3, as DNA: TGCTGTGCTAGAGACCCCAGGGGAGTTGGTGAGCCCCAGCATTTT. Residues: CCARDPRGVGEPQHF. The gene calls are TRBV20-1 and TRBJ1-5; a possible D gene is TRBD1 (6 bases). CDR3 length equals 15 residues. Germline V gene sequence: CDR1 DFQATT, CDR2 SNEGSKA (reference sequence).

This clonotype has only one observation. One base away lies a much larger clone, so this may be a sequencing read error. This chain joins TRBV4-1 and TRBJ2-5; D might be TRBD1 or TRBD2, each matching 5 bases. CDR1 is MGHRA, CDR2 YSYEKL, per germline. The CDR3 consists of 15 residues. The CDR3 nucleotides are TGCGCCAGCAGGCAAGAGGGGATGACCAGGGAGACCCAGTACTTC. As protein: CASRQEGMTRETQYF.

About this clonotype: The junction differs from germline at one of its ends, possibly a read error. This chain joins TRBV11-1 and TRBJ2-7; D is perhaps TRBD2 (6 bases). CDR3 length equals 11 residues. From germline, CDR1 is SGHAT and CDR2 FQDESV (reference sequence). CDR3 coding DNA: TGTACCAGCAGCTTTGGAGGGGAGCAGTACTTC. Translated, it gives CTSSFGGEQYF.

This clonotype has a count of ten or more. Written as DNA, the CDR3 is TGTGCCAGTAGGCCCCGGGCCGAGATATACACCTTC. Its translation: CASRPRAEIYTF. The chain uses TRBV19 and TRBJ1-2; D is uncertain. Deletions cut 6 bases from V and 11 bases from J, with 16 bases between. Germline assignment: CDR1 LNHDA and CDR2 SQIVND (reference sequence). The CDR3 runs 12 residues.

This sequence joins TRBV2 and TRBJ2-6; TRBD1 is a possible D gene (5 bases). Germline assignment: CDR1 SNHLY and CDR2 FYNNEI. CDR3 size: 15 residues. V was clipped by 5 bases and J by 5 bases, with 13 bases between them. The CDR3 here is CASSTTGSRANVLTF. For the CDR3, the DNA is TGTGCCAGCAGTACAACAGGTTCCAGGGCCAACGTCCTGACTTTC.

There are many counts of this clonotype. V usage is TRBV12-3 or TRBV12-4 and J usage is TRBJ1-2; 8 nucleotides line up with TRBD1. This CDR3 has 12 residues. V lost 5 bases, J lost 7 bases, and 3 bases stayed unmatched. CDR3 loop: CASSGTGGGYTF. The CDR3 DNA sequence: TGTGCCAGCAGTGGGACAGGCGGTGGCTACACCTTC.